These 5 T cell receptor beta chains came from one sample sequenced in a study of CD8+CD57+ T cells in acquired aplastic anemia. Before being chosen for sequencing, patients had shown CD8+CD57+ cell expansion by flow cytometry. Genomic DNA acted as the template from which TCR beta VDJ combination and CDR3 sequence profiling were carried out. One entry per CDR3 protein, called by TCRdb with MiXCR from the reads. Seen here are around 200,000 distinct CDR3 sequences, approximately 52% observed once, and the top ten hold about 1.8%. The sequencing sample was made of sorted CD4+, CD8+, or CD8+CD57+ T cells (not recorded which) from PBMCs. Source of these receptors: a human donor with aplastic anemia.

CDR3 in DNA: TGCGCCAGCAGCTTGGAGGCTAGCGGGGGGGCCGTCGAGCAGTACTTC. This codes for CASSLEASGGAVEQYF. The chain carries TRBV5-1 and TRBJ2-7; TRBD2 matches at 12 bases. There are 16 residues in the CDR3. Germline V lookup: CDR1 SGHRS, CDR2 YFSETQ. Losses at the gene ends were 0 bases for V and 6 bases for J; bases not matched to a gene: 7. The whole variable domain, remainder taken from reference TRBV5-1 and TRBJ2-7, is KAGVTQTPRYLIKTRGQQVTLSCSPISGHRSVSWYQQTPGQGLQFLFEYFSETQRNKGNFPGRFSGRQFSNSRSEMNVSTLELGDSALYLCASSLEASGGAVEQYFGPGTRLTVT.

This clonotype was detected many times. CDR3 sequence reads: CAISESPGLADTDTQYF. As DNA, the CDR3 is TGTGCCATCAGTGAGTCTCCGGGGCTAGCGGACACAGATACGCAGTATTTT. The chain combines TRBV10-3 with TRBJ2-3; 7 nucleotides agree with TRBD2. CDR3 length equals 17 residues. Germline CDR1 reads ENHRY; CDR2 reads SYGVKD. V gave up 0 bases and J gave up 2 bases; unmatched junction bases: 8.

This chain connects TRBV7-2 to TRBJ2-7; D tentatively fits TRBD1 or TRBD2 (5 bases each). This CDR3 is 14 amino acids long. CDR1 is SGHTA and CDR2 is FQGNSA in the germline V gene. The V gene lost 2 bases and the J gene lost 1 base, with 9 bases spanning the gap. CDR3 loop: CASSLRDQSYEQYF. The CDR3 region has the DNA TGTGCCAGCAGCTTAAGGGACCAGTCCTACGAGCAGTACTTC.

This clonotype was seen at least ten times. CDR3 sequence (DNA): TGTGCCAGCAGCTTAGATCGTGTAACGGGGCAAAACATTCAGTACTTC. It yields the protein CASSLDRVTGQNIQYF. V gene TRBV11-2 combines with J gene TRBJ2-4; D may correspond to TRBD1 or TRBD2 (5 bases each). V was clipped by 0 bases and J by 5 bases, with 14 bases between them. Germline V gene sequence: CDR1 SGHAT, CDR2 FQNNGV. This CDR3 region has 16 residues.

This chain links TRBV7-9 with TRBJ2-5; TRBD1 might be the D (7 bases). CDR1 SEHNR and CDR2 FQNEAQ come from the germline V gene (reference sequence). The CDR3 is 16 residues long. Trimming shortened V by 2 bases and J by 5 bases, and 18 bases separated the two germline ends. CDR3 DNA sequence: TGTGCCAGCAGCTTAACCGGAAGTCAGGGGGGTGAGACCCAGTACTTC. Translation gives CASSLTGSQGGETQYF.